One sample yielded the 16 T cell receptor beta chains listed below, sequenced in a study of cytomegalovirus exposure and HLA in healthy donors. The PCR contained 60 Vbeta and 13 Jbeta primers. Here immunoSEQ multiplex PCR was the method, and the copy in TCRdb shows in-frame clones only, minus some. The table has 150,000 to 200,000 clones, roughly 85% seen once; the top ten hold 9% to 10%. Input material: PBMCs. These TCRs come from a man younger than 35 in good health and CMV-seropositive.

The rearrangement links TRBV7-2 to TRBJ2-5; TRBD1 agrees at 8 bases. V lost 5 bases and J lost 4; bases outside the gene matches: 6. CDR1 is SGHTA and CDR2 is FQGNSA in the germline V gene. The CDR3 has 14 residues. CDR3 coding DNA: TGTGCCAGCAGCCTCGACAGGGGAGGAGAGACCCAGTACTTC. Residues: CASSLDRGGETQYF.

The CDR3 sequence: CASSWGQGPDTQYF. In DNA form, the CDR3 reads TGTGCCAGTAGTTGGGGACAGGGACCGGATACGCAGTATTTT. This rearrangement joins TRBV19 to TRBJ2-3, with TRBD1 identical over 9 bases. The trim removed 5 bases at V and 6 bases at J, leaving 6 bases unmatched. CDR3 length: 14 residues. From germline, CDR1 is LNHDA and CDR2 SQIVND (reference sequence).

The chain uses TRBV6-4 and TRBJ2-3; 9 bases are shared with TRBD2. Germline-derived CDR1 and CDR2 are MRHNA and SNTAGT. The length of the CDR3 is 15 residues. J was trimmed by 0 bases and V by 5 bases; bases with no gene match: 3. The DNA of the CDR3 is TGTGCCAGCAGTTTTACTAGCGGGAGCACAGATACGCAGTATTTT. Amino acid sequence: CASSFTSGSTDTQYF.

The chain carries TRBV7-3 and TRBJ2-2; 8 nucleotides agree with TRBD2. The CDR3 is made up of 14 amino acids. Unmatched junction bases numbered 4, after V lost 4 bases and J lost 6 bases. CDR1 and CDR2 (germline): SGHTA, FQGTGA. DNA for the CDR3: TGTGCCAGCAGCTCGGGAGGGGTCGCCGGGGAGCTGTTTTTT. Protein sequence: CASSSGGVAGELFF.

The chain recombines TRBV5-5 with TRBJ2-5; 10 positions agree with TRBD2. The CDR3 totals 16 residues. Looked up from germline, CDR1 is SGHKS and CDR2 is YYEKEE (reference sequence). V was pared by 3 bases and J by 2 bases, with 7 bases of the junction left unmatched. DNA for the CDR3: TGTGCCAGCAGCTCCTTAACTAGCGGGGCACAAGAGACCCAGTACTTC. Its translation is CASSSLTSGAQETQYF.

The chain joins TRBV28 to TRBJ2-7; weak D call: TRBD1 (6 bases). CDR3 size: 14 residues. V was shortened by 8 bases and J by 2 bases, with 16 bases between the two germline ends. Germline V gene sequence: CDR1 MDHEN, CDR2 SYDVKM. The CDR3 region is CASFRTVAPYEQYF. The CDR3, as DNA: TGTGCCAGCTTTCGGACAGTAGCGCCCTACGAGCAGTACTTC.

The sample holds a few counts of this clone. This chain connects TRBV4-1 to TRBJ2-1, with D possibly being TRBD2 (5 bases). The CDR3 has 15 residues. The germline CDR1 and CDR2 sequences are MGHRA and YSYEKL. Trimming removed 0 bases from V and 9 bases from J, with 15 bases in between. CDR3 amino acids: CASSQDPGGPGEQFF. CDR3 nucleotides: TGCGCCAGCAGCCAAGATCCTGGCGGGCCTGGTGAGCAGTTCTTC.

This clone came up a few times. The CDR3 DNA is TGTGCCAGCATGTGGGACATAAAAGGGGGCACTGAAGCTTTCTTT. Its translation: CASMWDIKGGTEAFF. V and J are TRBV28 and TRBJ1-1, with D possibly TRBD1 on 6 matching bases. CDR3 length: 15 residues. The V gene's germline CDR1 is MDHEN and CDR2 SYDVKM. The V end lost 7 bases, the J end lost 4 bases, and 19 bases lay between the germline ends.

V usage is TRBV11-3 and J usage is TRBJ2-7; D remains unclear. This CDR3 region has 13 residues. V lost 5 bases and J lost 1, with 9 bases in between. Germline CDR1 SGHNT, CDR2 YENEEA. The DNA of the CDR3 is TGTGCCAGCAGCCTGGAGCAGTCCTACGAGCAGTACTTC. Translating gives CASSLEQSYEQYF.

In its sample, this clone was seen once. The CDR3 does not close with the conserved phenylalanine or tryptophan, likely indicating a read error. The chain links TRBV18 to TRBJ1-6; no firm D call. V gave up 2 bases and J gave up 7 bases, with 6 bases separating them. Per germline, CDR1 KGHSH and CDR2 LQKENI. The CDR3 is made up of 13 amino acids. Here the CDR3 DNA reads TGTGCCAGCTCACCAGGCGGGAATTCACCCCTCCACCTT. It is translated as CASSPGGNSPLHL.

J is TRBJ1-1 and V is TRBV7-9; TRBD1 might be the D (6 bases). The germline V and J ends were trimmed by 8 bases and 9 bases, with 22 bases remaining between them. This CDR3 comprises 14 residues. Germline V gene data show CDR1 as SEHNR and CDR2 as FQNEAQ (reference sequence). The CDR3 sequence: CASDLGGEATKAFF. The CDR3 bases are TGTGCCAGCGACTTAGGGGGGGAAGCTACTAAAGCTTTCTTT.

V gene TRBV30 combines with J gene TRBJ1-3; no reliable D call. The V end was cut by 5 bases, the J end by 2 bases, with 10 bases between. CDR1 is GTSNPN and CDR2 is SVGIG in the germline V gene (reference sequence). The CDR3 contains 13 residues. The DNA of the CDR3 is TGTGCCTGGGACGGCGGTGCTGGAAACACCATATATTTT. This sequence encodes CAWDGGAGNTIYF. Combining the CDR3 with reference TRBV30 and TRBJ1-3 gives the whole variable domain SQTIHQWPATLVQPVGSPLSLECTVEGTSNPNLYWYRQAAGRGLQLLFYSVGIGQISSEVPQNLSASRPQDRQFILSSKKLLLSDSGFYLCAWDGGAGNTIYFGEGSWLTVV.

This chain uses TRBV5-8 with TRBJ2-1; 9 nucleotides line up with TRBD2. The CDR3 length is 15 residues. Germline loops: CDR1 SGHTS, CDR2 YDEGEE. J gave up 1 base and V 5 bases, and 4 bases lay outside the gene matches. The CDR3 nucleotides are TGTGCCAGCAGTTCGAGCGGGAGGTCCTACAATGAGCAGTTCTTC. This gives the protein CASSSSGRSYNEQFF.

The rearrangement uses TRBV5-6 and TRBJ1-2; TRBD1 agrees at 9 bases. The CDR3 is 15 residues long. The V gene end was trimmed by 0 bases and the J gene end by 3 bases; junction bases not matched to a gene: 3. The germline V gene encodes CDR1 SGHDT and CDR2 YYEEEE. CDR3 bases: TGTGCCAGCAGCTTGGTAGGGGACAGGGACTATGGCTACACCTTC. Amino acid sequence: CASSLVGDRDYGYTF.

The chain employs TRBV7-6 and TRBJ1-5; D possibly corresponds to TRBD1 (5 bases). Trimming pared 3 bases from V and 6 bases from J, leaving 9 bases between. The CDR3 runs 13 residues. Germline CDR1 and CDR2: SGHVS and FNYEAQ. CDR3 sequence (DNA): TGTGCCAGCAGCTTTGGACACAGTCAGCCCCAGCATTTT. Translated, it gives CASSFGHSQPQHF.

The chain combines TRBV7-9 with TRBJ2-1; 7 bases fit TRBD2. V dropped 11 bases and J dropped 7; count of bases not matched to a gene: 14. CDR3 size: 14 residues. Germline loops: CDR1 SEHNR, CDR2 FQNEAQ (reference sequence). CDR3 sequence reads: CAAEGRAGINEQFF. The CDR3 DNA reads as TGTGCCGCGGAAGGGAGGGCAGGCATAAATGAGCAGTTCTTC.